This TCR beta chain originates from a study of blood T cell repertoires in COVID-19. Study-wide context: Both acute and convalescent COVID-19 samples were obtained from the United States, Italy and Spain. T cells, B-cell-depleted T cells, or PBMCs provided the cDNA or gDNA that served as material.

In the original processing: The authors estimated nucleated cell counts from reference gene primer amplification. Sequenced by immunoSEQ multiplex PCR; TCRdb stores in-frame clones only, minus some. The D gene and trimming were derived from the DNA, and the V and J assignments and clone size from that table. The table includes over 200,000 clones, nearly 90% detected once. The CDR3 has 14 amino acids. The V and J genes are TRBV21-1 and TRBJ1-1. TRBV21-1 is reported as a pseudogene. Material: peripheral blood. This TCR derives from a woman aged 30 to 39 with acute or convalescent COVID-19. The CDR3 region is CASSKAGGDTEAFF. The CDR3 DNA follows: TGTGCCAGCAGCAAGGCGGGGGGGGACACTGAAGCTTTCTTT.